These 14 T cell receptor beta chains came from one sample sequenced in a study of response to subunit inactivated influenza vaccine. TCRdb ran MiXCR on the RT-PCR reads and lists one entry per CDR3 protein. This table has approximately 530,000 distinct CDR3 sequences, approximately 7.7% appearing once. The specimen was PBMCs from blood, collected around 2 years after vaccination. The receptors stem from a man aged 45-69 years who received an inactivated influenza vaccine.

This clonotype occurred many times. The gene calls are TRBV6-5 and TRBJ2-7; 8 bases align to TRBD1. The length of the CDR3 is 15 residues. CDR1 MNHEY and CDR2 SVGAGI come from the germline V gene. Trimming cost V 3 bases and J 5 bases; bases outside gene matches: 9. Here the CDR3 DNA reads TGTGCCAGCAGTTATCCGGGACAGGTTGGCCACGAGCAGTACTTC. It yields the protein CASSYPGQVGHEQYF.

This clonotype was detected ten times or more. The CDR3, as DNA: TGCAGTGCCCAGGACCGCCCCTCCTACGAGCAGTACTTC. This gives the protein CSAQDRPSYEQYF. This chain connects TRBV20-1 to TRBJ2-7; D is unclear. The germline CDR1 and CDR2 sequences are DFQATT and SNEGSKA (reference sequence). CDR3 length equals 13 residues. V was shortened by 6 bases and J by 0 bases, with 12 bases between the two germline ends.

There are a few counts of this clonotype. The chain carries TRBV9 and TRBJ2-7, with TRBD2 as a possible D gene (6 bases). CDR1 and CDR2 (germline): SGDLS, YYNGEE. The length of the CDR3 is 16 residues. V gave up 0 bases and J gave up 2 bases, with 15 bases separating them. In DNA, the CDR3 is TGTGCCAGCAGCGTAGATCGGGGAGGCCCGGCCTACGAGCAGTACTTC. As protein: CASSVDRGGPAYEQYF.

This clonotype was counted ten times or more. The chain is built from TRBV10-2 and TRBJ1-6; the D is unclear. Looked up from germline, CDR1 is WSHSY and CDR2 is SAAADI. The V gene lost 7 bases and the J gene lost 7 bases, with 14 bases spanning the gap. The CDR3 covers 14 residues. The CDR3 sequence: CASTAASQNSPLHF. CDR3 bases: TGCGCCAGCACGGCAGCTTCCCAAAATTCACCCCTCCACTTT.

This clonotype turned up a few times. The chain joins TRBV20-1 to TRBJ1-2; the D gene is possibly TRBD1 (6 bases). Germline V gives CDR1 DFQATT, CDR2 SNEGSKA (reference sequence). The V gene lost 6 bases and the J gene lost 4 bases, with 24 bases spanning the gap. The CDR3 length is 16 residues. The CDR3 DNA is TGCAGTGCAAATTGGGGGAGTAGACAGGTCCCCTATGGCTACACCTTC. This gives the protein CSANWGSRQVPYGYTF.

This clonotype turned up a few times. The J gene is TRBJ2-7, the V gene TRBV20-1; 8 nucleotides align to TRBD1. The CDR3 has 14 residues. The trim removed 0 bases at V and 4 bases at J, leaving 5 bases unmatched. Germline assignment: CDR1 DFQATT and CDR2 SNEGSKA (reference sequence). CDR3 protein: CSARDRDRRYEQYF. The CDR3, as DNA: TGCAGTGCTAGAGACAGGGACAGGAGATACGAGCAGTACTTC.

This clonotype has a handful of counts. The rearrangement joins TRBV24-1 to TRBJ1-4; no reliable D call. The CDR3 length is 14 residues. Deletions cut 5 bases from V and 0 bases from J, with 6 bases between. Germline V gene lookup returns CDR1 KGHDR and CDR2 SFDVKD. CDR3: CATSGGATNEKLFF. DNA for the CDR3: TGTGCCACCAGTGGTGGAGCAACTAATGAAAAACTGTTTTTT.

The chain employs TRBV6-2 or TRBV6-3 and TRBJ1-6; 7 bases align to TRBD1. This CDR3 region has 16 residues. Trimming at V came to 5 bases and at J to 10 bases, leaving 14 bases not matched to a gene. Germline V gene sequence: CDR1 MNHEY, CDR2 SVGEGT. The CDR3 loop is CASSRPGTRGRSPLHF. The CDR3 coding sequence is TGTGCCAGCAGTCGTCCCGGGACAAGGGGGCGGTCACCCCTCCACTTT.

J is TRBJ2-4 and V is TRBV29-1; tentatively, D is TRBD1 or TRBD2 (5 bases each). Germline V lookup: CDR1 SQVTM, CDR2 ANQGSEA. The CDR3 contains 18 residues. Trimming removed 8 bases at V and 0 bases at J, with 26 bases between. The CDR3 DNA is TGCAGCCCACCGTCGTGGGACCTGGGGATACTAGCCAAAAACATTCAGTACTTC. Translation gives CSPPSWDLGILAKNIQYF.

This clonotype was detected a few times. The chain combines TRBV28 with TRBJ2-3; TRBD2 aligns across 7 bases. The CDR3 loop spans 16 amino acids. The germline V gene encodes CDR1 MDHEN and CDR2 SYDVKM. V trimming: 5 bases; J trimming: 0 bases; junction bases outside the gene matches: 8. The CDR3 loop is CASSQTSASSTDTQYF. The CDR3 region has the DNA TGTGCCAGCAGTCAAACTAGCGCCTCTAGCACAGATACGCAGTATTTT.

This clonotype was seen many times. This chain links TRBV20-1 with TRBJ2-3, with 14 bases lining up with TRBD2. This CDR3 comprises 15 residues. Germline V gene lookup returns CDR1 DFQATT and CDR2 SNEGSKA (reference sequence). Trimming cost V 6 bases and J 4 bases; bases outside gene matches: 6. CDR3: CSAPRLAGGADTQYF. The DNA for the CDR3 is TGCAGTGCGCCTCGACTAGCGGGAGGGGCAGATACGCAGTATTTT.

CDR3 sequence: CSVGSSASSDTQYF. The CDR3 bases are TGCAGCGTTGGTTCGAGTGCTAGCTCAGATACGCAGTATTTT. The chain combines TRBV29-1 with TRBJ2-3, with D tentatively TRBD2 (5 bases). Germline V gives CDR1 SQVTM, CDR2 ANQGSEA. V lost 4 bases and J 4 bases, leaving 15 bases between the germline ends. The CDR3 consists of 14 residues.

This clonotype was observed at least ten times. CDR3 nucleotide sequence: TGCAGCGTGTCTCCCAGGGGAGGCTACACCTTC. It is translated as CSVSPRGGYTF. The chain recombines TRBV29-1 with TRBJ1-2; D perhaps matches TRBD1 (6 bases). The CDR3 consists of 11 residues. Trimming pared 6 bases from V and 8 bases from J, leaving 13 bases between. The germline CDR1 and CDR2 sequences are SQVTM and ANQGSEA.

The V and J genes are TRBV6-5 and TRBJ2-1; the D call may be TRBD1 or TRBD2 (5 bases each). The CDR3 runs 14 residues. Trimming took off 3 bases at V and 2 bases at J, with 8 bases between the two ends. The germline CDR1 and CDR2 sequences are MNHEY and SVGAGI. DNA of the CDR3: TGTGCCAGCAGTTATTGGGGGACCTACAATGAGCAGTTCTTC. Translating it yields CASSYWGTYNEQFF.